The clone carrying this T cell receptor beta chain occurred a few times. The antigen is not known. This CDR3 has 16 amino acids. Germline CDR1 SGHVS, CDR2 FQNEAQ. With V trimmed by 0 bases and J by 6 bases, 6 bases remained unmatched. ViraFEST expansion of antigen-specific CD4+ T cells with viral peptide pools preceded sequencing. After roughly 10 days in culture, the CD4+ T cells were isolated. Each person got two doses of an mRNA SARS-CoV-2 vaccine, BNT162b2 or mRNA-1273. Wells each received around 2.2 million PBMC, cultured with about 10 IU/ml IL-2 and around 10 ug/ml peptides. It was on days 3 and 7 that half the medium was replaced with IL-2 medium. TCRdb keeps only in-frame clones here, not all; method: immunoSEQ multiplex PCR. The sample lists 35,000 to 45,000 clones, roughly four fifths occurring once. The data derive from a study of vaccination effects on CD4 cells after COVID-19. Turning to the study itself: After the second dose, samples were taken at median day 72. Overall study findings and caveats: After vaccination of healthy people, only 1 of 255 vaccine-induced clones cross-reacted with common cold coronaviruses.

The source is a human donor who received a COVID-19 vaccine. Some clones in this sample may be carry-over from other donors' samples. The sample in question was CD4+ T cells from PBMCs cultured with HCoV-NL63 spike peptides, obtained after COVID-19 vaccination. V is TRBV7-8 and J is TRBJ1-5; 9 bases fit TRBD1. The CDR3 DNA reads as TGTGCCAGCAGCTTAGCCGCGGACAGGGGTCGTCAGCCCCAGCATTTT. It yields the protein CASSLAADRGRQPQHF.